Many counts were recorded for the clone carrying this TCR beta chain. Its antigen is unidentified. The CDR3 consists of 15 residues. V gave up 0 bases and J gave up 4 bases, with 10 bases separating them. In germline, CDR1 is MDHEN, CDR2 SYDVKM. This entry is derived from a study of T cells in Graves' hyperthyroidism and ophthalmopathy. Whole-study results and caveats: Model predictions of ophthalmopathy came a median 6.5 months before onset. Researchers found most expanded thyroid clonotypes above 0.001 in blood as well.

Patients having uncontrolled infection, another autoimmune disease, pregnancy or lactation were not included. Fresh 10 ml peripheral blood yielded PBMCs. The TCR beta CDR3 regions underwent amplification using RNA transcripts as the source. The HTBI primer set drove a first-round RT-PCR of the TCR CDR3. Using its own MiXCR run on the multiplex PCR reads, TCRdb lists one record per CDR3 protein. The profile shows approximately 350,000 distinct CDR3 sequences, roughly 15% of them singletons. The V call is TRBV28, the J call TRBJ1-5, with a possible D match to TRBD1 (5 bases). Input material: blood. This clonotype was sampled from a woman between 55 and 75 years old with Graves' ophthalmopathy. DNA for the CDR3: TGTGCCAGCAGTTTATGGCAGGGACCAAATCAGCCCCAGCATTTT. As protein: CASSLWQGPNQPQHF.